The rows below give T cell receptor beta chains drawn from one sample of a study of shared clonotypes between healthy human individuals. The repertoire was sequenced with immunoSEQ multiplex PCR; TCRdb's copy has only in-frame clones and lacks some. The sample lists 2 million to 3 million clones; 93% were seen once. Sample: naive CD4+ T cells from PBMCs. All receptors derive from a man between 18 and 29 years old in good health. Some clones in this sample may be carry-over from other donors' samples. Each CDR3 is given with its conserved first and last residue. The order of the fields is D gene, CDR3 length, J gene, V gene, clone size, CDR3 protein, CDR3 DNA. D genes are given only for firm matches. Clone size is not always given. Where it is, it says once, few, many or a class for expanded clones.

>.|16|TRBJ2-2|TRBV25-1|.
CASSDWFVSGTGELFF
TGTGCCAGCAGTGATTGGTTTGTCAGTGGGACCGGGGAGCTGTTTTTT
>.|10|TRBJ2-7|TRBV20-1|few
CSARVNEQYF
TGCAGTGCTAGAGTCAACGAGCAGTACTTC
>.|16|TRBJ2-6|TRBV28|.
CASSFPGGSGANVLTF
TGTGCCAGCAGTTTCCCCGGAGGTTCTGGGGCCAACGTCCTGACTTTC
>.|13|TRBJ2-5|TRBV5-1|.
CASSFSTEETQYF
TGCGCCAGCAGCTTCTCCACAGAAGAGACCCAGTACTTC
>.|14|TRBJ2-7|TRBV7-8|.
CASSPREASYEQYF
TGTGCCAGCAGCCCCAGGGAAGCCTCCTACGAGCAGTACTTC
>.|13|TRBJ2-3|TRBV2|.
CASSEGSTDTQYF
TGTGCCAGCAGTGAGGGGAGCACAGATACGCAGTATTTT
>.|15|TRBJ1-2|TRBV28|.
CASSLTGNRIYGYTF
TGTGCCAGCAGTCTCACAGGGAATCGGATCTATGGCTACACCTTC
>.|16|TRBJ1-2|TRBV14|.
CASSLRPWQGPYGYTF
TGTGCCAGCAGCCTCCGGCCTTGGCAGGGTCCCTATGGCTACACCTTC
>.|14|TRBJ2-3|TRBV5-1|.
CASSLTGWGDTQYF
TGCGCCAGCAGCTTGACCGGATGGGGAGATACGCAGTATTTT
>.|14|TRBJ2-5|TRBV11-3|.
CASSSGQPRETQYF
TGTGCCAGCAGCTCCGGACAGCCAAGGGAGACCCAGTACTTC
>.|13|TRBJ1-1|TRBV7-9|.
CASSSGGGTEAFF
TGTGCCAGCAGCTCTGGTGGGGGCACTGAAGCTTTCTTT
>TRBD2|16|TRBJ2-1|TRBV29-1|.
CSAGTSGSWVGNEQFF
TGCAGCGCAGGGACTAGCGGGAGCTGGGTTGGCAATGAGCAGTTCTTC
>.|15|TRBJ2-3|TRBV6-1|once
CASIRSPQSTDTQYF
TGTGCCAGCATTAGAAGCCCACAAAGCACAGATACGCAGTATTTT
>TRBD2|16|TRBJ2-2|TRBV5-1|.
CASSPLAGESTGELFF
TGCGCCAGCAGCCCACTAGCGGGAGAGAGCACCGGGGAGCTGTTTTTT
>.|13|TRBJ2-5|TRBV6-5|.
CASSPQGQETQYF
TGTGCCAGCAGCCCACAGGGCCAAGAGACCCAGTACTTC
>.|13|TRBJ1-6|TRBV7-9|.
CASSLGLGSPLHF
TGTGCCAGCAGCTTAGGGTTGGGGTCACCCCTCCACTTT
>TRBD1|16|TRBJ2-7|TRBV28|.
CASTSPGTGRRYEQYF
TGTGCCAGCACCTCTCCGGGGACAGGGAGGCGCTACGAGCAGTACTTC
>.|13|TRBJ2-2|TRBV14|.
CASSFGLAGELFF
TGTGCCAGCAGCTTCGGTCTGGCCGGGGAGCTGTTTTTT
>.|13|TRBJ2-5|TRBV5-1|.
CASSQVVQETQYF
TGCGCCAGCAGCCAAGTAGTACAAGAGACCCAGTACTTC
>.|16|TRBJ2-5|TRBV5-1|.
CASSRRARDKQETQYF
TGCGCCAGCAGCCGGCGGGCCAGGGACAAGCAAGAGACCCAGTACTTC
>.|14|TRBJ1-4|TRBV10-2|.
CASSNLNRDEKLFF
TGCGCCAGCAGCAACCTCAATCGGGACGAAAAACTGTTTTTT
>.|15|TRBJ1-2|TRBV7-8|.
CASSLKTGGSYGYTF
TGTGCCAGCAGCTTAAAGACAGGCGGATCCTATGGCTACACCTTC
>.|15|TRBJ1-1|TRBV5-1|.
CASSPFWTANTEAFF
TGCGCCAGCAGTCCCTTTTGGACAGCGAACACTGAAGCTTTCTTT
>TRBD1|15|TRBJ2-1|TRBV2|once
CASSLLRGHYNEQFF
TGTGCCAGCAGTCTTCTCAGGGGGCACTACAATGAGCAGTTCTTC
>TRBD1|16|TRBJ1-2|TRBV6-6|.
CASSLLGQGAQEGYTF
TGTGCCAGCAGTCTCTTGGGACAGGGGGCTCAGGAAGGCTACACCTTC
>TRBD1|14|TRBJ2-1|TRBV5-1|.
CASSNRTGGIGQFF
TGCGCCAGCAGCAATAGGACAGGGGGGATTGGGCAGTTCTTC
>.|13|TRBJ1-5|TRBV27|.
CASSVLVNQPQHF
TGTGCCAGCAGTGTACTGGTTAATCAGCCCCAGCATTTT
>.|16|TRBJ1-6|TRBV2|.
CASSELEQSRNSPLHF
TGTGCCAGCAGTGAACTGGAACAGTCACGTAATTCACCCCTCCACTTT
>.|15|TRBJ2-5|TRBV9|.
CASSVDARTGETQYF
TGTGCCAGCAGCGTAGATGCCCGAACGGGAGAGACCCAGTACTTC
>TRBD2|12|TRBJ2-1|TRBV10-3|.
CAIKAGGNEQFF
TGTGCCATCAAAGCGGGGGGGAATGAGCAGTTCTTC
>TRBD2|15|TRBJ2-7|TRBV19|.
CASSLTSGSRYEQYF
TGTGCCAGTAGCCTGACTAGCGGGAGTAGGTACGAGCAGTACTTC
>.|13|TRBJ1-5|TRBV6-6|.
CASSPAGNQPQHF
TGTGCCAGCAGCCCCGCCGGCAATCAGCCCCAGCATTTT
>.|16|TRBJ2-2|TRBV7-8|.
CASSLRAVPLTGELFF
TGTGCCAGCAGCTTAAGAGCAGTTCCTTTGACCGGGGAGCTGTTTTTT
>TRBD2|16|TRBJ2-7|TRBV6-1|.
CASSDPGGRAGYEQYF
TGTGCCAGCAGTGACCCTGGCGGGAGGGCGGGCTACGAGCAGTACTTC
>.|14|TRBJ1-2|TRBV19|.
CASRGPGTVGSYTF
TGTGCCAGTAGGGGACCCGGGACGGTGGGTTCCTACACCTTC
>TRBD2|16|TRBJ2-3|TRBV4-1|.
CASSQDIAGGADTQYF
TGCGCCAGCAGCCAAGATATCGCGGGGGGGGCAGATACGCAGTATTTT
>.|14|TRBJ1-5|TRBV18|.
CASSPRADGQPQHF
TGTGCCAGCTCACCACGAGCGGATGGGCAGCCCCAGCATTTT
>.|15|TRBJ1-3|TRBV4-2|.
CASSQAGSSGNTIYF
TGTGCCAGCAGCCAAGCGGGGAGCTCTGGAAACACCATATATTTT
>.|17|TRBJ1-2|TRBV29-1|.
CSVETLGIGSVPYGYTF
TGCAGCGTTGAAACCCTGGGGATTGGGTCGGTCCCCTATGGCTACACCTTC
>.|12|TRBJ1-1|TRBV28|.
CASSFVLRKAFF
TGTGCCAGCAGTTTTGTCCTGAGGAAAGCTTTCTTT
>.|15|TRBJ1-1|TRBV4-1|.
CASSPGHRMNTEAFF
TGCGCCAGCAGCCCTGGACATCGCATGAACACTGAAGCTTTCTTT
>.|11|TRBJ1-2|TRBV29-1|.
CSVNNLYGYTF
TGCAGCGTTAACAACCTTTATGGCTACACCTTC
>.|15|TRBJ2-5|TRBV7-9|.
CASSLGRGFRETQYF
TGTGCCAGCAGCCTCGGGAGAGGGTTTAGAGAGACCCAGTACTTC
>.|15|TRBJ2-7|TRBV6-5|.
CASSSTTTRGYEQYF
TGTGCCAGCAGCTCAACGACTACCAGGGGCTACGAGCAGTACTTC
>.|16|TRBJ1-3|TRBV5-1|.
CASSYGGTSSGNTIYF
TGCGCCAGCAGCTATGGGGGGACCAGCTCTGGAAACACCATATATTTT
>.|15|TRBJ2-1|TRBV2|.
CASWGGQAGGSEQFF
TGTGCCAGCTGGGGCGGACAGGCGGGAGGTAGTGAGCAGTTCTTC
>.|15|TRBJ2-1|TRBV7-8|.
CASSLRRQPRDEQFF
TGTGCCAGCAGCTTACGTCGGCAGCCCCGCGATGAGCAGTTCTTC
>.|14|TRBJ2-3|TRBV14|.
CASSPRGTSDTQYF
TGTGCCAGCAGCCCCCGAGGGACGTCAGATACGCAGTATTTT
>.|12|TRBJ1-4|TRBV29-1|.
CSGISGGEKLFF
TGCAGCGGAATATCGGGGGGTGAAAAACTGTTTTTT
>.|12|TRBJ2-7|TRBV2|once
CASSGASYEQYF
TGTGCCAGCAGTGGGGCTTCCTACGAGCAGTACTTC
>.|15|TRBJ2-7|TRBV7-9|.
CASSFGPTRVYEQYF
TGTGCCAGCAGCTTCGGACCCACGAGGGTGTACGAGCAGTACTTC
>.|16|TRBJ2-3|TRBV28|.
CASNRVARGARDTQYF
TGTGCCAGCAATCGGGTAGCGAGAGGGGCCAGGGATACGCAGTATTTT
>.|17|TRBJ2-4|TRBV27|.
CASSFTDRELAKNIQYF
TGTGCCAGCAGTTTCACGGACCGGGAATTAGCCAAAAACATTCAGTACTTC
>TRBD1|14|TRBJ2-3|TRBV19|.
CASAPTGSTDTQYF
TGTGCCAGCGCCCCGACAGGGAGCACAGATACGCAGTATTTT
>.|14|TRBJ2-7|TRBV18|.
CASSPPDKTYEQYF
TGTGCCAGCTCACCACCCGACAAGACCTACGAGCAGTACTTC